This T cell receptor beta chain was observed in a study of regulatory T cells in long-lasting Graves disease. Time point described: persistent/refractory GD, antithyroid drugs over 5 years with positive TRAb. Extracted RNA from PBMCs served as the source of the TCR library. Assembly of TCR beta libraries relied on iRepertoire HTBI primers together with Arm-PCR of CDR3 regions. MiXCR was run by TCRdb on the multiplex PCR reads, yielding one entry per CDR3 protein. The table lists 250,000 to 300,000 distinct CDR3 sequences, 22% of them singletons. The CDR3 spans 19 residues. The germline V gene encodes CDR1 MGHRA and CDR2 YSYEKL. Deletions cut 1 base from V and 0 bases from J, with 22 bases between.

The source is a female donor with Graves disease. The chain couples TRBV4-1 to TRBJ2-7; possible D gene TRBD1, 5 bases. The sample here was peripheral blood mononuclear cells (PBMCs), taken when the disease was refractory, from a patient treated with antithyroid drugs. The CDR3 DNA is TGCGCCAGCAGCCAAGGGGGCCTGCTGGACATCCGAGGCTCCTACGAGCAGTACTTC. This translates into CASSQGGLLDIRGSYEQYF.